What follows are 28 T cell receptor beta chains derived from one specimen sequenced in a study of T-cell reconstitution after alpha-beta-depleted transplantation in children. Using unique molecular identifiers, the investigators prepared the TCRbeta library. TCRdb reprocessed the PCR reads with MiXCR, giving one entry per CDR3 protein. The sample has hundreds of thousands of distinct CDR3 sequences, 10% to 15% seen once; the top ten hold around 2.2%. This sample comprised PBMCs, mostly from graft donor cells, obtained 360 days after TCRalphabeta/CD19-depleted stem cell transplant. The receptors were gathered from a male patient younger than 18 who had a stem cell transplant for acute myeloid leukemia, so the T cells may come from the graft donor.

The V call is TRBV6-2 or TRBV6-3, the J call TRBJ1-5; D is unclear. V was shortened by 2 bases and J by 4 bases, with 9 bases between the two germline ends. This CDR3 spans 14 amino acids. Germline V gene lookup returns CDR1 MNHEY and CDR2 SVGEGT. The CDR3 region is CASSYAELNQPQHF. The CDR3 DNA reads as TGTGCCAGCAGTTACGCGGAACTAAATCAGCCCCAGCATTTT.

This clonotype has more than one count but fewer than ten. This chain connects TRBV27 to TRBJ2-3, with D perhaps matching TRBD2 (5 bases). V lost 2 bases and J 11 bases, leaving 14 bases between the germline ends. The CDR3 has 13 residues. Germline V gene sequence: CDR1 MNHEY, CDR2 SMNVEV (reference sequence). The DNA for the CDR3 is TGTGCCAGCAGTTTAGGGCTTACGGGGAAGCAGTATTTT. Translating it yields CASSLGLTGKQYF.

This clonotype was recorded a few times. One junction end does not reproduce the germline sequence, and a read error may be involved. V and J are TRBV7-7 and TRBJ2-1, with no clear D. The CDR3 has 17 amino acids. Germline loops: CDR1 SSHAT, CDR2 FNYEAQ (reference sequence). The CDR3 reads CASSLYIGVAKPNEQFF. The CDR3 region has the DNA TGTGCTAGCAGCCTATATATTGGGGTGGCCAAACCCAATGAGCAGTTCTTC.

The sample holds a few counts of this clonotype. This CDR3 is CSATLGLLAPHNEQFF. CDR3 coding DNA: TGCAGTGCTACTCTTGGACTCCTTGCCCCTCACAATGAGCAGTTCTTC. This sequence joins TRBV20-1 and TRBJ2-1, with D perhaps matching TRBD2 (5 bases). The germline V gene encodes CDR1 DFQATT and CDR2 SNEGSKA (reference sequence). The CDR3 spans 16 residues. The ends were cut back, 4 bases at V and 5 bases at J, with 21 bases in the middle.

The J gene is TRBJ2-2, the V gene TRBV24-1; 7 bases agree with TRBD1. V trimming: 1 base; J trimming: 3 bases; junction bases outside the gene matches: 4. Germline V gene data show CDR1 as KGHDR and CDR2 as SFDVKD. This CDR3 comprises 16 residues. CDR3 residues: CATSDLDGTDTGELFF. Written as DNA, the CDR3 is TGTGCCACCAGTGATTTAGATGGGACAGACACCGGGGAGCTGTTTTTT.

V usage is TRBV30 and J usage is TRBJ2-3; D unclear. The CDR3 has 11 residues. Trimming pared 1 base from V and 5 bases from J, leaving 4 bases between. Germline V gene data show CDR1 as GTSNPN and CDR2 as SVGIG (reference sequence). The CDR3 sequence is CAWSEKDTQYF. CDR3 DNA sequence: TGTGCCTGGAGTGAAAAAGATACGCAGTATTTT. The complete variable domain, with remaining parts taken from reference TRBV30 and TRBJ2-3, reads SQTIHQWPATLVQPVGSPLSLECTVEGTSNPNLYWYRQAAGRGLQLLFYSVGIGQISSEVPQNLSASRPQDRQFILSSKKLLLSDSGFYLCAWSEKDTQYFGPGTRLTVL.

This clonotype was detected ten times or more. The V call is TRBV7-3, the J call TRBJ2-3; D is perhaps TRBD2 (6 bases). CDR3 length equals 18 residues. CDR1 is SGHTA, CDR2 FQGTGA, per germline. Deletions cut 2 bases from V and 0 bases from J, with 18 bases between. CDR3 coding DNA: TGTGCCAGCAGCTTACAGGAGGTAGCGGAACCCAGCACAGATACGCAGTATTTT. It encodes CASSLQEVAEPSTDTQYF.

In its sample, this clonotype was seen many times. The chain links TRBV12-3 or TRBV12-4 to TRBJ2-2, with D hard to call. CDR3 length equals 14 residues. V dropped 6 bases and J dropped 9 bases, with 17 bases sitting between them. CDR3 in amino acids: CASRPELSVRELFF. The CDR3 DNA follows: TGTGCCAGCAGGCCCGAACTGAGCGTCCGGGAGCTGTTTTTT.

This clonotype was picked up a small number of times. A much larger clone sits a single nucleotide away, making a read error possible. The rearrangement uses TRBV7-9 and TRBJ2-1; D perhaps matches TRBD2 (6 bases). This CDR3 comprises 15 residues. Germline V gene lookup returns CDR1 SEHNR and CDR2 FQNEAQ (reference sequence). V was trimmed by 2 bases and J by 0 bases, leaving 8 bases between them. The chain's CDR3 is CASSLHGSSYNEQFF. The CDR3 DNA follows: TGTGCCAGCAGCTTACACGGGAGCTCCTACAATGAGCAGTTCTTC.

The V gene is TRBV5-1, the J gene TRBJ2-3; D gene ambiguous. With 5 bases removed from V and 6 bases from J, the gap between germline ends came to 10 bases. CDR1 is SGHRS, CDR2 YFSETQ, per germline. CDR3 length: 12 amino acids. In DNA, the CDR3 is TGCGCCAGCAGTCATCTAAGGGATACGCAGTATTTT. Translating gives CASSHLRDTQYF.

This clonotype was found many times. The genes are TRBV12-3 or TRBV12-4 and TRBJ2-7, with 10 bases lining up with TRBD2. The junction had 7 bases not matched to a gene; V was cut back by 5 bases and J by 0 bases. There are 16 residues in the CDR3. CDR3 DNA sequence: TGTGCCAGCAGTCCCCAGGTAGCGGGAGGCTCCTACGAGCAGTACTTC. The encoded protein is CASSPQVAGGSYEQYF.

This chain links TRBV28 with TRBJ2-3, with D possibly being TRBD1 (6 bases). V lost 5 bases, J lost 6 bases, and 12 bases lay in between. The CDR3 sequence is 13 residues long. Germline V lookup: CDR1 MDHEN, CDR2 SYDVKM. CDR3 amino acids: CASSPDRSDTQYF. The CDR3 DNA follows: TGTGCCAGCAGTCCGGACAGATCGGATACGCAGTATTTT.

This clonotype was seen a few times. The chain couples TRBV7-9 to TRBJ1-6; 7 nucleotides line up with TRBD1. This CDR3 has 16 amino acids. The junction had 6 bases not matched to a gene; V was cut back by 5 bases and J by 2 bases. CDR1 SEHNR and CDR2 FQNEAQ come from the germline V gene (reference sequence). CDR3 protein: CASSSRDSPYNSPLHF. For the CDR3, the DNA is TGTGCCAGCAGCAGCCGGGACAGCCCCTATAATTCACCCCTCCACTTT. The full variable domain, with the rest looked up from reference TRBV7-9 and TRBJ1-6, is DTGVSQNPRHKITKRGQNVTFRCDPISEHNRLYWYRQTLGQGPEFLTYFQNEAQLEKSRLLSDRFSAERPKGSFSTLEIQRTEQGDSAMYLCASSSRDSPYNSPLHFGNGTRLTVT.

This clonotype was detected only a few times. This rearrangement joins TRBV29-1 to TRBJ2-1; D uncertain. The V end was cut by 5 bases, the J end by 0 bases, with 14 bases between. The CDR3 contains 15 residues. From germline, CDR1 is SQVTM and CDR2 ANQGSEA. CDR3 sequence: CSVPQTSYSYNEQFF. Written as DNA, the CDR3 is TGCAGCGTTCCCCAGACTTCTTACTCCTACAATGAGCAGTTCTTC.

The V and J genes are TRBV18 and TRBJ2-7; D is possibly TRBD1 (5 bases). This CDR3 is built from 13 residues. CDR1 and CDR2 from the germline V gene are KGHSH and LQKENI. Trimming removed 6 bases from V and 5 bases from J, with 14 bases in between. As DNA, the CDR3 is TGTGCCAGCTCCCCAGGGAATGTCCACGAGCAGTACTTC. Amino acids: CASSPGNVHEQYF. The complete variable domain, with remaining parts taken from reference TRBV18 and TRBJ2-7, reads NAGVMQNPRHLVRRRGQEARLRCSPMKGHSHVYWYRQLPEEGLKFMVYLQKENIIDESGMPKERFSAEFPKEGPSILRIQQVVRGDSAAYFCASSPGNVHEQYFGPGTRLTVT.

Turning to this clonotype: A clone one base away is much larger, so this may be a read error. The V call is TRBV7-3, the J call TRBJ2-1; 7 bases agree with TRBD2. The V gene's germline CDR1 is SGHTA and CDR2 FQGTGA. The CDR3 sequence is 15 residues long. CDR3 sequence: CDSSLSSGVYNEQFF. CDR3 nucleotides: TGTGACAGCAGCTTATCTAGCGGAGTATACAATGAGCAGTTCTTC.

The chain is built from TRBV4-3 and TRBJ1-6, with D possibly matching TRBD1 (5 bases). This CDR3 has 16 residues. The V and J ends lost 0 bases and 7 bases respectively, with 13 bases between them. The germline gives CDR1 LGHNA, CDR2 YSLEER. In DNA, the CDR3 is TGCGCCAGCAGCCAAGACCGACAGTTTGGCAATTCACCCCTCCACTTT. Encoded protein: CASSQDRQFGNSPLHF.

This clonotype was seen only a few times. The genes are TRBV5-1 and TRBJ1-2; the match to TRBD1 covers 7 bases. This CDR3 region has 14 residues. In germline, CDR1 is SGHRS, CDR2 YFSETQ. J gave up 4 bases and V 3 bases, and 6 bases lay outside the gene matches. The CDR3 DNA reads TGCGCCAGCAGCTCAATACAGGGGACCTATGGCTACACCTTC. Translated: CASSSIQGTYGYTF.

This clonotype was found many times. The chain carries TRBV14 and TRBJ2-7; D unclear. V lost 4 bases to trimming and J lost 0 bases, with 10 bases between them. The CDR3 is 14 amino acids. The V gene's germline CDR1 is SGHDN and CDR2 FVKESK. The CDR3 coding sequence is TGTGCCAGCAGCCTTCGGCTTGGCTCCTACGAGCAGTACTTC. This codes for CASSLRLGSYEQYF.

The chain joins TRBV30 to TRBJ2-7; D is unresolved. Germline V gives CDR1 GTSNPN, CDR2 SVGIG (reference sequence). This CDR3 comprises 10 residues. V lost 5 bases, J lost 2 bases, and 4 bases lay in between. The CDR3 DNA follows: TGTGCCTGGCAGACCTACGAGCAGTACTTC. It is translated as CAWQTYEQYF.

This clonotype was counted between two and nine times. The chain joins TRBV12-3 or TRBV12-4 to TRBJ1-5; D ambiguous. Between the trimmed V and J ends, which lost 7 bases and 1 base, there was a span of 11 bases. The CDR3 covers 14 residues. CDR3 DNA sequence: TGTGCCAGCAAACATCTGGGGAGCAATCAGCCCCAGCATTTT. It codes for CASKHLGSNQPQHF.

This clonotype was counted between two and nine times. Germline and junction disagree at one end, which may indicate a read error. J is TRBJ2-1 and V is TRBV14; D might be TRBD2 (5 bases). The CDR3 runs 15 residues. Germline CDR1 reads SGHDN; CDR2 reads FVKESK. In DNA form, the CDR3 reads TGTGCTACACGCCGGATGGGCAGGTCGGAGGATGAGCAGCTCTTC. Amino acids: CATRRMGRSEDEQLF.

This clonotype was recorded a few times. J is TRBJ2-5 and V is TRBV28, with D possibly being TRBD1 (6 bases). This CDR3 has 13 residues. The germline gives CDR1 MDHEN, CDR2 SYDVKM. V was shortened by 7 bases and J by 1 base, with 10 bases between the two germline ends. In nucleotides, the CDR3 is TGTGCCAGCATCGGGGACATCCAAGAGACCCAGTACTTC. Translation: CASIGDIQETQYF.

The table lists this clonotype with many counts. This sequence joins TRBV12-3 or TRBV12-4 and TRBJ2-1, with 7 bases fitting TRBD2. CDR3 length equals 14 residues. V lost 7 bases and J lost 9; bases outside the gene matches: 12. Written as DNA, the CDR3 is TGTGCCAGCACCATATACTTGGGGGGGACTGAGCAGTTCTTC. It codes for CASTIYLGGTEQFF.

This clonotype has more than one count but fewer than ten. This chain links TRBV7-6 with TRBJ2-7; no definite D call. The germline CDR1 and CDR2 sequences are SGHVS and FNYEAQ. The CDR3 spans 16 residues. Trimming took off 1 base at V and 5 bases at J, with 18 bases between the two ends. This chain's CDR3 is CASSLGSSPRHHEQYF. For the CDR3, the DNA is TGTGCCAGCAGCTTAGGCTCCAGCCCTCGACACCACGAGCAGTACTTC.

This clonotype has more than one count but fewer than ten. The chain uses TRBV6-2 or TRBV6-3 and TRBJ2-7; TRBD2 matches 8 bases. Germline values: CDR1 MNHEY, CDR2 SVGEGT. The CDR3 length is 14 residues. The V gene end was trimmed by 2 bases and the J gene end by 4 bases; junction bases not matched to a gene: 4. The CDR3: CASSYGVAGYEQYF. The CDR3 nucleotides are TGTGCCAGCAGTTACGGGGTAGCGGGATACGAGCAGTACTTC.

The chain couples TRBV6-2 or TRBV6-3 to TRBJ2-6; 8 nucleotides align to TRBD1. The CDR3 runs to 17 residues. CDR1 is MNHEY, CDR2 SVGEGT, per germline. V was pared by 11 bases and J by 0 bases, with 12 bases of the junction left unmatched. As DNA, the CDR3 is TGTGCCTGTCTTCCGAGACAGGGGCTCTCTGGGGCCAACGTCCTGACTTTC. The encoded protein is CACLPRQGLSGANVLTF.

There are many counts of this clonotype. The gene calls are TRBV6-5 and TRBJ2-1; TRBD2 might be the D (5 bases). V lost 8 bases and J lost 0, with 11 bases in between. The CDR3 extends over 14 amino acids. The germline V gene encodes CDR1 MNHEY and CDR2 SVGAGI. CDR3 sequence: CASSSLSSYNEQFF. CDR3 in DNA: TGTGCCAGCTCTAGCCTAAGCTCCTACAATGAGCAGTTCTTC.